One sample yielded the 8 T cell receptor beta chains listed below, sequenced in a study of OX40 agonist ivuxolimab in advanced cancers. Clones were sequenced by immunoSEQ multiplex PCR, and TCRdb holds only the in-frame ones, with some missing. The sample holds 60,000 to 75,000 clones, 81% seen once. The starting material was CD4+ or CD8+ T cells sorted from blood, obtained in a trial of the OX40 agonist ivuxolimab. The receptor source for this set is an adult with an advanced solid tumor such as melanoma, head and neck, liver or kidney cancer.

This sequence joins TRBV19 and TRBJ1-1; D is unclear. V was clipped by 3 bases and J by 0 bases, with 8 bases between them. Germline CDR1 LNHDA, CDR2 SQIVND (reference sequence). There are 14 residues in the CDR3. Written as DNA, the CDR3 is TGTGCCAGTAGTATTAACGGCCTGAACACTGAAGCTTTCTTT. Protein: CASSINGLNTEAFF.

CDR3 residues: CASKSDRNTGELFF. In DNA, the CDR3 is TGTGCCAGCAAATCGGACAGAAACACCGGGGAGCTGTTTTTT. This chain links TRBV2 with TRBJ2-2; perhaps TRBD1 as D (6 bases). The V end was cut by 7 bases, the J end by 2 bases, with 11 bases between. Germline-derived CDR1 and CDR2 are SNHLY and FYNNEI. CDR3 length: 14 residues. Full variable domain (remainder filled in from reference TRBV2 and TRBJ2-2): EPEVTQTPSHQVTQMGQEVILRCVPISNHLYFYWYRQILGQKVEFLVSFYNNEISEKSEIFDDQFSVERPDGSNFTLKIRSTKLEDSAMYFCASKSDRNTGELFFGEGSRLTVL.

The chain links TRBV6-6 to TRBJ2-4; D is possibly TRBD2 (7 bases). This CDR3 region has 15 residues. Germline lookup yields CDR1 MNHNY and CDR2 SVGAGI (reference sequence). Trimming removed 0 bases at V and 4 bases at J, with 10 bases between. DNA of the CDR3: TGTGCCAGCAGTTACTCGGGGGGGCGGAAAAACATTCAGTACTTC. This gives the protein CASSYSGGRKNIQYF.

The chain has TRBV27 and TRBJ1-2; 8 positions match TRBD1. Trimming took 3 bases from V and 6 from J; bases not matched to a gene: 3. In germline, CDR1 is MNHEY, CDR2 SMNVEV (reference sequence). The CDR3 spans 13 residues. The CDR3 DNA is TGTGCCAGCAGTTTTGCAGGGGGCGATGGCTACACCTTC. This translates into CASSFAGGDGYTF.

This clone turned up a few times. The V gene is TRBV10-1, the J gene TRBJ2-2; 10 bases are shared with TRBD1. Germline assignment: CDR1 WNHNN and CDR2 SYGVQD (reference sequence). There are 14 residues in the CDR3. With V trimmed by 4 bases and J by 4 bases, 0 bases remained unmatched. This CDR3 reads CASSGQGATGELFF. The DNA of the CDR3 is TGCGCCAGCAGTGGACAGGGGGCCACCGGGGAGCTGTTTTTT.

The V and J genes are TRBV2 and TRBJ1-1; TRBD1 is a possible D gene (5 bases). With 1 base removed from V and 7 bases from J, the gap between germline ends came to 7 bases. The CDR3 spans 12 residues. CDR1 and CDR2 (germline): SNHLY, FYNNEI. CDR3 coding DNA: TGTGCCAGCAGTGAAGGAGGGGATGAAGCTTTCTTT. This encodes CASSEGGDEAFF.

The chain recombines TRBV19 with TRBJ2-3, with 8 bases matching TRBD2. CDR3 size: 15 residues. The V and J ends lost 5 bases and 4 bases, in that order; junction bases with no gene match: 8. CDR1 and CDR2 (germline): LNHDA, SQIVND (reference sequence). The CDR3: CASSPWRGESDTQYF. CDR3 bases: TGTGCCAGTAGTCCCTGGCGGGGGGAATCAGATACGCAGTATTTT.

The chain joins TRBV6-5 to TRBJ1-3, with no clear D. The germline V gene encodes CDR1 MNHEY and CDR2 SVGAGI. V lost 5 bases to trimming and J lost 3 bases, with 5 bases between them. This CDR3 spans 12 amino acids. The CDR3 DNA is TGTGCCAGCAGTGAAGGTGGAAACACCATATATTTT. Translating gives CASSEGGNTIYF.